The rows below give T cell receptor beta chains drawn from one sample of a study of T cell repertoires in cytomegalovirus infection. One entry per CDR3 protein results from TCRdb running MiXCR on the reads. Counted here are 100,000 or so distinct CDR3 sequences, approximately 45% occurring once; the ten biggest clones make up 65% to 75%. These receptors lack a known antigen. The input for sequencing was CD8+ T cells from cultured PBMCs, taken from culture after CMV antigen stimulation. Every receptor here comes from a human donor in good health (CMV status not recorded). Some clones in this sample may be carry-over from other donors' samples. Each CDR3 is given with its conserved first and last residue. Each record gives: CDR3 DNA, CDR3 protein, clone size, V gene, CDR3 length, D gene, J gene. D genes are given only for firm matches. Where a row states a size, it is once, few, many or the class of an expanded clone; other rows omit it.

DNA: TGTGCCAGCAGCTTAGGTGCCTTAGCCAAAAACATTCAGTACTTC
CDR3: CASSLGALAKNIQYF
size: few
V: TRBV5-6
length: 15
D: .
J: TRBJ2-4

DNA: TGTGCCAGCTCCGTTGGGGGACCTGGAAACACCATATATTTT
CDR3: CASSVGGPGNTIYF
size: .
V: TRBV27
length: 14
D: .
J: TRBJ1-3

DNA: TGCAGTGCTAGAGCCGGGACAGGTCTTATCGGGAATGAAAAACTGTTTTTT
CDR3: CSARAGTGLIGNEKLFF
size: .
V: TRBV20-1
length: 17
D: TRBD1
J: TRBJ1-4

DNA: TGTGCCAGCAGTGATTCCTGGGCCGGGGAGCTGTTTTTT
CDR3: CASSDSWAGELFF
size: once
V: TRBV2
length: 13
D: .
J: TRBJ2-2

DNA: TGTGCCGCCGGTCTGCCCGGGGAGCTGTTTTTT
CDR3: CAAGLPGELFF
size: .
V: TRBV12-3/TRBV12-4
length: 11
D: .
J: TRBJ2-2

DNA: TGTGCCAGCAGTATCTCAGGGGGCGATGAGCAGTTCTTC
CDR3: CASSISGGDEQFF
size: .
V: TRBV27
length: 13
D: TRBD1
J: TRBJ2-1

DNA: TGCAGCGTTGAGTCGGGAACTTTCTATGGCTACACCTTC
CDR3: CSVESGTFYGYTF
size: .
V: TRBV29-1
length: 13
D: .
J: TRBJ1-2

DNA: TGTGCCAGCAGCTTCGTGGCGGAGTCACCCCTCCACTTT
CDR3: CASSFVAESPLHF
size: .
V: TRBV6-1
length: 13
D: .
J: TRBJ1-6

DNA: TGTGCCAGCAGTTTAAGAGTCGGTTCCTACGAGCAGTACTTC
CDR3: CASSLRVGSYEQYF
size: .
V: TRBV28
length: 14
D: .
J: TRBJ2-7

DNA: TGTGCCAGCAGCTTCCTCGGGACTAGCGGGGGGGCGCCCTACAATGAGCAGTTCTTC
CDR3: CASSFLGTSGGAPYNEQFF
size: many
V: TRBV13
length: 19
D: TRBD2
J: TRBJ2-1

DNA: TGTGCCAGCAGCTGGAGCGGACTAGCTCTAGGAGGGGCCAACGTCCTGACTTTC
CDR3: CASSWSGLALGGANVLTF
size: few
V: TRBV7-3
length: 18
D: TRBD2
J: TRBJ2-6

DNA: TGTGCCAGCAGCTTCTACCAGGGAGGCTTAGATGAGCAGTTCTTC
CDR3: CASSFYQGGLDEQFF
size: .
V: TRBV7-9
length: 15
D: .
J: TRBJ2-1

DNA: TGTGCCAGCAGCCTGACCCCAGGGAAATCCTACGAGCAGTACTTC
CDR3: CASSLTPGKSYEQYF
size: .
V: TRBV28
length: 15
D: .
J: TRBJ2-7

DNA: TGTGCCAGCAGTCTGACAGGGGGCGATGAGCAGTTCTTC
CDR3: CASSLTGGDEQFF
size: .
V: TRBV6-6
length: 13
D: TRBD1
J: TRBJ2-1

DNA: TGTGCCAGCAGCCTCGCGGGGGGGGCCAGCACAGATACGCAGTATTTT
CDR3: CASSLAGGASTDTQYF
size: .
V: TRBV13
length: 16
D: TRBD2
J: TRBJ2-3

DNA: TGTGCCAGCAGCTTGAGGCAGGGGGAGAGGTACGAGCAGTACTTC
CDR3: CASSLRQGERYEQYF
size: .
V: TRBV7-3
length: 15
D: TRBD1
J: TRBJ2-7

DNA: TGTGCCAGCAGCTCCCCTCCCGGTGAGCAGTTCTTC
CDR3: CASSSPPGEQFF
size: few
V: TRBV7-9
length: 12
D: .
J: TRBJ2-1

DNA: TGTGCCAGCAGCCCCGTAATGAACACTGAAGCTTTCTTT
CDR3: CASSPVMNTEAFF
size: many
V: TRBV7-7
length: 13
D: .
J: TRBJ1-1

DNA: TGTGCCAGCAGCTTGGAAGACAGGGCGCAGGATGAGCAGTTCTTC
CDR3: CASSLEDRAQDEQFF
size: .
V: TRBV7-6
length: 15
D: TRBD1
J: TRBJ2-1

DNA: TGCAGTGCTGATGGACCGGGATCGGGTAATGAGCAGTTCTTC
CDR3: CSADGPGSGNEQFF
size: .
V: TRBV20-1
length: 14
D: .
J: TRBJ2-1

DNA: TGTGCCAGCAGCTTATGGGGGCCAGACACCGGGGAGCTGTTTTTT
CDR3: CASSLWGPDTGELFF
size: few
V: TRBV7-6
length: 15
D: .
J: TRBJ2-2

DNA: TGCGCCAGCAGCTACTCAGCGGGGGGGCTATACGAGCAGTACTTC
CDR3: CASSYSAGGLYEQYF
size: few
V: TRBV4-1
length: 15
D: TRBD2
J: TRBJ2-7

DNA: TGTGCCAGCAGTTTCGGGACCGGGCCCCAGCATTTT
CDR3: CASSFGTGPQHF
size: .
V: TRBV12-3/TRBV12-4
length: 12
D: .
J: TRBJ1-5

DNA: TGTGCCAGCAGCTCCAGCAGTGATAGTGGGCAGCCCCAGCATTTT
CDR3: CASSSSSDSGQPQHF
size: once
V: TRBV7-9
length: 15
D: .
J: TRBJ1-5

DNA: TGTGCCAGCAGCCAATACCTTAGCGACAGCGACTATGGCTACACCTTC
CDR3: CASSQYLSDSDYGYTF
size: .
V: TRBV2
length: 16
D: .
J: TRBJ1-2

DNA: TGTGCCAGCAGCGGACTAGCGGCAAGCTCCTACAATGAGCAGTTCTTC
CDR3: CASSGLAASSYNEQFF
size: few
V: TRBV2
length: 16
D: TRBD2
J: TRBJ2-1

DNA: TGTGCCAGCAGTTTGAGGGAGTCCTACAATGAGCAGTTCTTC
CDR3: CASSLRESYNEQFF
size: few
V: TRBV6-5
length: 14
D: .
J: TRBJ2-1

DNA: TGTGCCAGCAGCTTGGCCTTGGGTTCCTACGAGCAGTACTTC
CDR3: CASSLALGSYEQYF
size: .
V: TRBV5-4
length: 14
D: .
J: TRBJ2-7

DNA: TGTGCCAGCAGTGACCTCGGGACAGCCACCTACAATGAGCAGTTCTTC
CDR3: CASSDLGTATYNEQFF
size: .
V: TRBV6-1
length: 16
D: TRBD1
J: TRBJ2-1

DNA: TGTGCCAGCAGCCCCGTAGCCGGACAGGGCACAGATACGCAGTATTTT
CDR3: CASSPVAGQGTDTQYF
size: .
V: TRBV7-6
length: 16
D: TRBD1
J: TRBJ2-3

DNA: TGTGCCAGCAGAACGGCGAGGGCGGGGGGTCTGGAGACCCAGTACTTC
CDR3: CASRTARAGGLETQYF
size: .
V: TRBV7-9
length: 16
D: TRBD2
J: TRBJ2-5

DNA: TGTGCCAGCTCACCACCGGGGAGACCCCAAGGTCAGCCCCAGCATTTT
CDR3: CASSPPGRPQGQPQHF
size: many
V: TRBV18
length: 16
D: .
J: TRBJ1-5

DNA: TGCGCCAGCAGCTTGGAACGGGGGGCCTACGAGCAGTACTTC
CDR3: CASSLERGAYEQYF
size: .
V: TRBV5-1
length: 14
D: TRBD2
J: TRBJ2-7

DNA: TGTGCCAGCAGTTTTGGAGGACTAGCGGGGATAACCTACAATGAGCAGTTCTTC
CDR3: CASSFGGLAGITYNEQFF
size: .
V: TRBV7-3
length: 18
D: TRBD2
J: TRBJ2-1

DNA: TGCGCCAGCAGCCAACGGGACGGCACCTATGGCTACACCTTC
CDR3: CASSQRDGTYGYTF
size: .
V: TRBV4-1
length: 14
D: .
J: TRBJ1-2

DNA: TGTGCCAGCGGGGGACAGGGACCCCCCTCCCAGCATTTT
CDR3: CASGGQGPPSQHF
size: .
V: TRBV28
length: 13
D: TRBD1
J: TRBJ1-5

DNA: TGTGCCAGCAGTTTAAGTGCCTGGCTTGGCTACACCTTC
CDR3: CASSLSAWLGYTF
size: few
V: TRBV12-3/TRBV12-4
length: 13
D: .
J: TRBJ1-2

DNA: TGTGCCAGCAGCCTAGAGCCCCCAGATATGCAGTATTTT
CDR3: CASSLEPPDMQYF
size: .
V: TRBV7-2
length: 13
D: .
J: TRBJ2-3

DNA: TGTGCCAGCAGCGTAGGGGAGAAGAGCTCCTATAATTCACCCCTCCACTTT
CDR3: CASSVGEKSSYNSPLHF
size: many
V: TRBV9
length: 17
D: .
J: TRBJ1-6

DNA: TGTGCCAGCACCCCTCGGACTAGCGGCTTGAGCTCGCAGTATTTT
CDR3: CASTPRTSGLSSQYF
size: many
V: TRBV28
length: 15
D: TRBD2
J: TRBJ2-3

DNA: TGTGCCAGCAGTTCAACGAATCGAAGGGAGCTGTTTTTT
CDR3: CASSSTNRRELFF
size: few
V: TRBV7-8
length: 13
D: .
J: TRBJ2-2

DNA: TGTGCCAGTAGTATTTCGGGAACGGGGACAGGGGACAGCTATGGCTACACCTTC
CDR3: CASSISGTGTGDSYGYTF
size: .
V: TRBV19
length: 18
D: TRBD1
J: TRBJ1-2

DNA: TGTGCCAGCAGCTTGGACAGGGCCTTCAATCAGCCCCAGCATTTT
CDR3: CASSLDRAFNQPQHF
size: many
V: TRBV7-2
length: 15
D: TRBD1
J: TRBJ1-5

DNA: TGTGCCAGCAGCCGGGTCCCTTTCATGAACACTGAAGCTTTCTTT
CDR3: CASSRVPFMNTEAFF
size: .
V: TRBV12-3/TRBV12-4
length: 15
D: .
J: TRBJ1-1

DNA: TGTGCCAGCAGCTCCCGGGACCGGCAAGACTACACCTTC
CDR3: CASSSRDRQDYTF
size: many
V: TRBV6-1
length: 13
D: .
J: TRBJ1-2

DNA: TGTGCCAGCAGCTTAGCTAGCGGGGGAGGAAATGAGCAGTTCTTC
CDR3: CASSLASGGGNEQFF
size: many
V: TRBV7-6
length: 15
D: TRBD2
J: TRBJ2-1

DNA: TGTGCCAGCAGTTTATTATTTAGGTGGTATGGCAATCAGCCCCAGCATTTT
CDR3: CASSLLFRWYGNQPQHF
size: .
V: TRBV28
length: 17
D: .
J: TRBJ1-5

DNA: TGTGCCAGCAGTGAATCGAGTGCAGAGACCCAGTACTTC
CDR3: CASSESSAETQYF
size: .
V: TRBV25-1
length: 13
D: .
J: TRBJ2-5

DNA: TGTGCCACCAGTGTGGGGAACACCGGGGAGCTGTTTTTT
CDR3: CATSVGNTGELFF
size: .
V: TRBV24-1
length: 13
D: .
J: TRBJ2-2

DNA: TGTGCCAGCAACACCCCGGGACAGCGGGACTACACCTTC
CDR3: CASNTPGQRDYTF
size: few
V: TRBV6-6
length: 13
D: TRBD1
J: TRBJ1-2

DNA: TGTGCCAGTAGTATGGGGAGCGGGGGGGCCATATACAATGAGCAGTTCTTC
CDR3: CASSMGSGGAIYNEQFF
size: .
V: TRBV19
length: 17
D: TRBD2
J: TRBJ2-1

DNA: TGTGCCACACAACGACCCGGGATCCAAGAGACCCAGTACTTC
CDR3: CATQRPGIQETQYF
size: once
V: TRBV25-1
length: 14
D: .
J: TRBJ2-5

DNA: TGTGCCAGCAGCTTAATGCGGTCCCAAGAGACCCAGTACTTC
CDR3: CASSLMRSQETQYF
size: .
V: TRBV13
length: 14
D: .
J: TRBJ2-5

DNA: TGTGCCAGCAGCTCGACCGGGACATCTTCCTACAATGAGCAGTTCTTC
CDR3: CASSSTGTSSYNEQFF
size: few
V: TRBV7-9
length: 16
D: .
J: TRBJ2-1

DNA: TGCAGTGCTAGGACTAGCGATGAGCAGTTCTTC
CDR3: CSARTSDEQFF
size: .
V: TRBV20-1
length: 11
D: TRBD2
J: TRBJ2-1